The 22 T cell receptor beta chains presented below share a single source sample, sequenced in a study of blood T cell repertoires in COVID-19 (dated by TCRdb to 2020 to 2022). Receptor amplification or capture employed the immunoSEQ multiplex PCR assay. The immuneACCESS repertoire file appears here via TCRdb, limited to in-frame rearrangements. These files lack a portion of the clones; in checked studies, under half of the deficit traces to unresolved V genes, and the cause of the others is not known. Present in this sample are 130,000 to 150,000 clones, around 80% of which were seen just once. 38% of the sample is held by the ten biggest clonotypes. Sequenced material: peripheral blood. The receptors originated from a human donor in a cohort sampled during active COVID-19.

The CDR3 sequence: CASSNNYRGLDTQYF. For the CDR3, the DNA is TGTGCCAGCAGTAATAATTACAGGGGTTTGGATACGCAGTATTTT. The chain links TRBV6-2 or TRBV6-3 to TRBJ2-3; 7 nucleotides match TRBD1. The CDR3 consists of 15 residues. The ends lost 5 bases at V and 6 bases at J; junction bases unmatched: 11. The V gene's germline CDR1 is MNHEY and CDR2 SVGEGT.

The V call is TRBV12-3 or TRBV12-4, the J call TRBJ2-1; the match to TRBD1 covers 7 bases. The CDR3 length is 13 residues. Trimming removed 3 bases from V and 7 bases from J; junction bases left unmatched: 3. The CDR3 sequence: CASSLGDRNEQFF. The CDR3 DNA follows: TGTGCCAGCAGTTTGGGGGACAGAAATGAGCAGTTCTTC.

The chain employs TRBV4-2 and TRBJ2-3; the match to TRBD2 covers 11 bases. Germline V CDR1 and CDR2: LGHNA, YNFKEQ. The V gene end was trimmed by 5 bases and the J gene end by 1 base; junction bases not matched to a gene: 5. CDR3 size: 16 residues. CDR3 protein: CASSSLLAGGTDTQYF. The CDR3 nucleotides are TGTGCCAGCAGCTCATTACTAGCGGGGGGCACAGATACGCAGTATTTT.

The rearrangement uses TRBV10-2 and TRBJ1-1, with D hard to call. The germline V and J ends were trimmed by 0 bases and 1 base, with 6 bases remaining between them. Germline V CDR1 and CDR2: WSHSY, SAAADI. The length of the CDR3 is 14 residues. CDR3 region: CASSESTRNTEAFF. Written as DNA, the CDR3 is TGCGCCAGCAGTGAGTCGACACGGAACACTGAAGCTTTCTTT.

The rearrangement links TRBV2 to TRBJ2-7, with 9 nucleotides matching TRBD1. The V gene end was trimmed by 6 bases and the J gene end by 2 bases; junction bases not matched to a gene: 2. CDR1 is SNHLY and CDR2 is FYNNEI in the germline V gene. The CDR3 runs 13 residues. CDR3 nucleotide sequence: TGTGCCAGCAGACGGGACAGGGCCTACGAGCAGTACTTC. As protein: CASRRDRAYEQYF. Full variable domain (rest looked up from reference TRBV2 and TRBJ2-7): EPEVTQTPSHQVTQMGQEVILRCVPISNHLYFYWYRQILGQKVEFLVSFYNNEISEKSEIFDDQFSVERPDGSNFTLKIRSTKLEDSAMYFCASRRDRAYEQYFGPGTRLTVT.

The chain employs TRBV19 and TRBJ1-5; D is perhaps TRBD1 (6 bases). V was trimmed by 11 bases and J by 0 bases, leaving 14 bases between them. From germline, CDR1 is LNHDA and CDR2 SQIVND (reference sequence). The CDR3 spans 14 residues. The CDR3 loop reads CAGSQGYSNQPQHF. The CDR3 region has the DNA TGTGCCGGCTCACAGGGTTATAGCAATCAGCCCCAGCATTTT.

The chain combines TRBV30 with TRBJ2-7; no clear D. V lost 2 bases and J 3 bases, leaving 8 bases between the germline ends. Germline V gene sequence: CDR1 GTSNPN, CDR2 SVGIG (reference sequence). The length of the CDR3 is 12 residues. The CDR3 is CAWSYRHYEQYF. CDR3 bases: TGTGCCTGGAGTTACCGACACTACGAGCAGTACTTC.

The chain carries TRBV4-1 and TRBJ2-7, with D uncertain. CDR1 is MGHRA and CDR2 is YSYEKL in the germline V gene. The CDR3 totals 15 residues. V gave up 4 bases and J gave up 8 bases, with 21 bases separating them. The DNA for the CDR3 is TGCGCCAGCAGCCCACTCGCCACTTCCAACGGTCAGCAGTACTTC. Translated, it gives CASSPLATSNGQQYF.

CDR3 nucleotides: TGCAGCCCGGGGGATGCGGACTATGGCTACACCTTC. Translated: CSPGDADYGYTF. This sequence joins TRBV29-1 and TRBJ1-2; D possibly corresponds to TRBD1 (5 bases). Germline CDR1 and CDR2: SQVTM and ANQGSEA. This CDR3 is built from 12 residues. V shed 8 bases and J shed 3 bases, with 13 bases lying between them.

The chain recombines TRBV7-8 with TRBJ2-5; TRBD2 matches 9 bases. Germline V lookup: CDR1 SGHVS, CDR2 FQNEAQ. V was clipped by 3 bases and J by 4 bases; unmatched bases: 3. CDR3 size: 14 residues. Here the CDR3 reads CASSFRRGGETQYF. CDR3 sequence (DNA): TGTGCCAGCAGCTTCCGGCGGGGGGGAGAGACCCAGTACTTC. The whole variable domain, filled in from reference TRBV7-8 and TRBJ2-5, reads GAGVSQSPRYKVAKRGQDVALRCDPISGHVSLFWYQQALGQGPEFLTYFQNEAQLDKSGLPSDRFFAERPEGSVSTLKIQRTQQEDSAVYLCASSFRRGGETQYFGPGTRLLVL.

The genes are TRBV4-3 and TRBJ1-2, with no clear D. CDR1 and CDR2 from the germline V gene are LGHNA and YSLEER. V was clipped by 3 bases and J by 4 bases, with 12 bases between them. This CDR3 contains 14 residues. CDR3 sequence (DNA): TGCGCCAGCAGCCATGAGATCGGGATCTATGGCTACACCTTC. Residues: CASSHEIGIYGYTF.

The V call is TRBV7-9, the J call TRBJ1-2, with 7 nucleotides matching TRBD1. The CDR3 runs to 14 residues. The V gene end was trimmed by 3 bases and the J gene end by 7 bases; junction bases not matched to a gene: 8. CDR1 and CDR2 (germline): SEHNR, FQNEAQ (reference sequence). The DNA of the CDR3 is TGTGCCAGCAGCTTCGGACAGGATGGAGGTGGCTACACCTTC. This gives the protein CASSFGQDGGGYTF.

The chain combines TRBV4-1 with TRBJ1-2; 8 nucleotides match TRBD1. V lost 4 bases and J lost 4; bases outside the gene matches: 11. CDR1 MGHRA and CDR2 YSYEKL come from the germline V gene. The CDR3 consists of 16 residues. CDR3 protein: CASSPAGTGSFYGYTF. The CDR3 region has the DNA TGCGCCAGCAGCCCGGCCGGGACAGGTTCTTTCTATGGCTACACCTTC.

This clone was seen just once. V is TRBV19 and J is TRBJ2-1, with D perhaps matching TRBD2 (6 bases). Trimming pared 5 bases from V and 10 bases from J, leaving 18 bases between. The CDR3 covers 14 residues. CDR1 is LNHDA and CDR2 is SQIVND in the germline V gene (reference sequence). The CDR3 loop reads CASSVSGVGVEQFF. CDR3 bases: TGTGCCAGTAGTGTCTCGGGGGTAGGAGTAGAGCAGTTCTTC.

The rearrangement uses TRBV6-2 or TRBV6-3 and TRBJ2-7; 8 nucleotides agree with TRBD1. J lost 3 bases, V lost 4 bases, and 8 bases had no gene match. Germline assignment: CDR1 MNHEY and CDR2 SVGEGT. There are 15 residues in the CDR3. The CDR3 region is CASSWGDRLYYEQYF. CDR3 DNA sequence: TGTGCCAGCAGTTGGGGGGACAGGCTATACTACGAGCAGTACTTC.

The chain combines TRBV5-1 with TRBJ1-1; D gene ambiguous. CDR1 SGHRS and CDR2 YFSETQ come from the germline V gene. The CDR3 totals 15 residues. V was trimmed by 3 bases and J by 4 bases, leaving 16 bases between them. The CDR3 nucleotides read TGCGCCAGCAGCTGGAATTCTGCAGCGATCACTGAAGCTTTCTTT. Translating it yields CASSWNSAAITEAFF.

The V and J genes are TRBV3-1 (or the pseudogene TRBV3-2) and TRBJ1-4; tentatively, D is TRBD1 (6 bases). This CDR3 contains 17 residues. Between the trimmed V and J ends, which lost 6 bases and 2 bases, there was a span of 19 bases. From germline, CDR1 is LGHDT and CDR2 YNNKEL (reference sequence). DNA for the CDR3: TGTGCCAGCAGTCCCCGGGAGGGGGGAGCCACTAATGAAAAACTGTTTTTT. Amino acids: CASSPREGGATNEKLFF.

The gene calls are TRBV5-5 and TRBJ1-5; D uncertain. V lost 6 bases to trimming and J lost 0 bases, with 13 bases between them. The CDR3 contains 15 residues. The germline V gene encodes CDR1 SGHKS and CDR2 YYEKEE (reference sequence). The CDR3 DNA reads TGTGCCAGCACCACCCGCGGGGATAGCAATCAGCCCCAGCATTTT. It specifies CASTTRGDSNQPQHF.

As regards this clone: The junction departs from the called germline gene at one end, perhaps through a read error. The chain carries TRBV6-1 and TRBJ2-7; possible D gene TRBD1, 5 bases. This CDR3 spans 14 amino acids. Germline CDR1 MNHNS, CDR2 SASEGT. In DNA, the CDR3 is TGTGCCAGCAGCGAAGCGAGGACAATGAGTGAGCAGTACTTC. It encodes CASSEARTMSEQYF.

The table lists this clone with many counts. The rearrangement uses TRBV7-9 and TRBJ1-4, with 12 bases identical to TRBD1. Per germline, CDR1 SEHNR and CDR2 FQNEAQ (reference sequence). The CDR3 consists of 17 residues. Trimming at V came to 3 bases and at J to 4 bases, leaving 6 bases not matched to a gene. CDR3 in amino acids: CASSFTGQGADNEKLFF. In DNA, the CDR3 is TGTGCCAGCAGCTTCACGGGACAGGGGGCAGATAATGAAAAACTGTTTTTT.

This rearrangement joins TRBV27 to TRBJ1-2, with 7 bases identical to TRBD1. The germline V gene encodes CDR1 MNHEY and CDR2 SMNVEV (reference sequence). V trimming: 4 bases; J trimming: 4 bases; junction bases outside the gene matches: 6. The CDR3 has 14 residues. The CDR3 sequence: CASSYGGGLYGYTF. DNA for the CDR3: TGTGCCAGCAGTTACGGAGGGGGCCTCTATGGCTACACCTTC.

The CDR3 bases are TGTGCCAGCAGCGTAGGAAGGAGCTCGGGAGACACTGAAGCTTTCTTT. Protein sequence: CASSVGRSSGDTEAFF. The chain employs TRBV9 and TRBJ1-1, with D uncertain. This CDR3 is 16 amino acids long. In germline, CDR1 is SGDLS, CDR2 YYNGEE. V lost 0 bases and J lost 3, with 15 bases in between.